This paragraph covers one T cell receptor beta chain sequence. Its antigen remains unknown. The data were obtained in a study of OX40 agonist ivuxolimab in advanced cancers. Study details: An agonistic human IgG2 monoclonal antibody against OX40 (CD134) was given.

Study findings and constraints: There were also nonresponders showing low normalized T-cell clonal expansion.

CDR1 and CDR2 from the germline V gene are SGHTA and FQGTGA. CDR3 size: 13 residues. The ends lost 5 bases at V and 3 bases at J; junction bases unmatched: 3. Assay: immunoSEQ multiplex PCR; the TCRdb copy retains only in-frame clones and omits some. The table shows 150,000 to 170,000 clones, with under 95% occurring only once. The receptor's source is an adult with an advanced solid tumor such as melanoma, head and neck, liver or kidney cancer. The V call is TRBV7-3, the J call TRBJ2-5; 7 positions match TRBD1. This material consisted of CD4+ or CD8+ T cells sorted from blood, taken in a trial of the OX40 agonist ivuxolimab. CDR3 residues: CASSRGTEETQYF. The CDR3 bases are TGTGCCAGCAGCAGAGGGACAGAAGAGACCCAGTACTTC.